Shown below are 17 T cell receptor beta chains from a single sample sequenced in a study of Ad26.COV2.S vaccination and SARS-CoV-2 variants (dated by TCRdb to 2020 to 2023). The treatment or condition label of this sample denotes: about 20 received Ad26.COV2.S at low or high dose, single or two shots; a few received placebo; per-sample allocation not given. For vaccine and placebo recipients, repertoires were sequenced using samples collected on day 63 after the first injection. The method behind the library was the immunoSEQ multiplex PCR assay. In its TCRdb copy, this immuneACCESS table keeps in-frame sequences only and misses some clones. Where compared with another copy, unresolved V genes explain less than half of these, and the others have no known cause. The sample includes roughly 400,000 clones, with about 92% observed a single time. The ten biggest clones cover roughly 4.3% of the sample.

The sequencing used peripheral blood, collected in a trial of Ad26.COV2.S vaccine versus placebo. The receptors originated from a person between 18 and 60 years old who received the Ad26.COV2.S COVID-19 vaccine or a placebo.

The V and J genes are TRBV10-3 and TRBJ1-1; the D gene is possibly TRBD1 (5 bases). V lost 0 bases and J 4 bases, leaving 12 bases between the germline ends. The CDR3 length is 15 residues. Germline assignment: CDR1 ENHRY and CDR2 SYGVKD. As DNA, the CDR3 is TGTGCCATCAGTGAGTCTGGGGGGAGGGGCACTGAAGCTTTCTTT. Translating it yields CAISESGGRGTEAFF.

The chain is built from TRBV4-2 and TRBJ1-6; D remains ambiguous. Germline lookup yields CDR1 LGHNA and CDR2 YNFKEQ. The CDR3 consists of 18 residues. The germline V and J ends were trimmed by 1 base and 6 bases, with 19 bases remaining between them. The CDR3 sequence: CASSQARLQRRFNSPLHF. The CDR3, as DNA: TGTGCCAGCAGCCAAGCTCGTCTACAAAGAAGGTTTAATTCACCCCTCCACTTT.

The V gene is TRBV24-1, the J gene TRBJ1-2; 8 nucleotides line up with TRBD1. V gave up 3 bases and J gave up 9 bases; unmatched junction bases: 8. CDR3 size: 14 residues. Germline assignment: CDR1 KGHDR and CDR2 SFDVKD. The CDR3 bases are TGTGCCACCAGTGATCCGGACAGGGAGGTTAGCTACACCTTC. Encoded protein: CATSDPDREVSYTF.

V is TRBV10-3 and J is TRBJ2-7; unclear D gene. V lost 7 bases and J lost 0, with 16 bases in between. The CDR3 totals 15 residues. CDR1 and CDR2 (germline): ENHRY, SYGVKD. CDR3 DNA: TGTGCCATCAAATATCCCACCCCGAGCTCCTACGAGCAGTACTTC. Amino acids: CAIKYPTPSSYEQYF.

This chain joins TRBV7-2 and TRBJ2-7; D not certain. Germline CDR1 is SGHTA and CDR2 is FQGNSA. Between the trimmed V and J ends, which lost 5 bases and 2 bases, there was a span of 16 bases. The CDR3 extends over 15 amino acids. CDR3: CASSPAVQFTYEQYF. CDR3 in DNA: TGTGCCAGCAGCCCAGCCGTCCAGTTCACCTACGAGCAGTACTTC.

CDR3 sequence (DNA): TGTGCCAGAAAAGACAGGGGACCCAACACCGGGGAGCTGTTTTTT. Its protein product is CARKDRGPNTGELFF. This chain uses TRBV19 with TRBJ2-2; 8 nucleotides agree with TRBD1. Germline CDR1 reads LNHDA; CDR2 reads SQIVND (reference sequence). The CDR3 loop spans 15 amino acids. V lost 9 bases to trimming and J lost 2 bases; unmatched junction nucleotides: 8.

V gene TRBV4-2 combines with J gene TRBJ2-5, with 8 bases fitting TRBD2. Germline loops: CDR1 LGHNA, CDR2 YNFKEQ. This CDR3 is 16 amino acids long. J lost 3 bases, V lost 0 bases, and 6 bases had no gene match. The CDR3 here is CASSQDGGLAEETQYF. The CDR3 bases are TGTGCCAGCAGCCAAGACGGAGGACTAGCAGAAGAGACCCAGTACTTC.

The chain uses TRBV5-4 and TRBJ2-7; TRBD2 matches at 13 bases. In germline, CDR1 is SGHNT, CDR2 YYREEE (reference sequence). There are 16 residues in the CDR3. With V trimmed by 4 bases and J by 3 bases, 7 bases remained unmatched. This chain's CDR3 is CASSPRRTSGSYEQYF. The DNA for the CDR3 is TGTGCCAGCAGCCCCCGAAGGACTAGCGGGAGCTACGAGCAGTACTTC.

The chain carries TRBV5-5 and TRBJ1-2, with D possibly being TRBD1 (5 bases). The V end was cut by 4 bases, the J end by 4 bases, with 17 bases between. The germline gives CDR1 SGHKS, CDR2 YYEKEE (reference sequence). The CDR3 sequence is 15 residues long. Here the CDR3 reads CASSDHRDARYGYTF. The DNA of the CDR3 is TGTGCCAGCAGCGATCACCGGGACGCCCGCTATGGCTACACCTTC.

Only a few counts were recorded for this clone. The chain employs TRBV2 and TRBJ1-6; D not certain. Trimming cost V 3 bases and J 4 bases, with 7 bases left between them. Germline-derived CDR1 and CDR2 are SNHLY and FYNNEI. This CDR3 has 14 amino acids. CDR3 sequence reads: CASSDVDYNSPLHF. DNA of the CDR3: TGTGCCAGCAGTGATGTGGATTATAATTCACCCCTCCACTTT.

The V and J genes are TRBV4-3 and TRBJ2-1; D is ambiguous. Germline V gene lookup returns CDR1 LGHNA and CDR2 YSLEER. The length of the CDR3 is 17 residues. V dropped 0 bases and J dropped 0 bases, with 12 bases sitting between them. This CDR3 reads CASSQDRGRSSYNEQFF. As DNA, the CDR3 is TGCGCCAGCAGCCAAGATCGTGGGCGGAGCTCCTACAATGAGCAGTTCTTC.

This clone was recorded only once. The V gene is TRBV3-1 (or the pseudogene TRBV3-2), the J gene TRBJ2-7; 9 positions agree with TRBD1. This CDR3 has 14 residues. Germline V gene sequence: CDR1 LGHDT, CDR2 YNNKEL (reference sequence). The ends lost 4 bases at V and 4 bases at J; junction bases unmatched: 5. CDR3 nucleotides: TGTGCCAGCAGCCTGGGACAGGGTCTATACGAGCAGTACTTC. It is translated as CASSLGQGLYEQYF.

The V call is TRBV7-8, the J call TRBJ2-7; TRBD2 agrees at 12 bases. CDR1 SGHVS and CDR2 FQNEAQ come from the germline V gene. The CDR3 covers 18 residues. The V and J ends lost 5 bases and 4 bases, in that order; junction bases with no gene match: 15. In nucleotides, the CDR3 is TGTGCCAGCAGCCCATCTGGTTGGACTAGCGGGATAAAGTACGAGCAGTACTTC. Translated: CASSPSGWTSGIKYEQYF.

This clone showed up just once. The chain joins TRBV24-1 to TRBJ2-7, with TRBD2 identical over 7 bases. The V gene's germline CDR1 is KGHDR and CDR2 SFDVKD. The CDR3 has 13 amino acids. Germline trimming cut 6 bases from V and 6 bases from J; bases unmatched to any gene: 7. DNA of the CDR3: TGTGCCACCAGTCCCCTGGGGGGGGGCGAGCAGTACTTC. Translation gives CATSPLGGGEQYF.

The CDR3 protein is CASSLGTEQYF. The CDR3 DNA is TGTGCCAGCAGCTTGGGGACCGAGCAGTACTTC. The rearrangement joins TRBV5-4 to TRBJ2-7; D is unclear. CDR3 size: 11 residues. Germline V CDR1 and CDR2: SGHNT, YYREEE (reference sequence). Trimming cost V 0 bases and J 6 bases, with 4 bases left between them.

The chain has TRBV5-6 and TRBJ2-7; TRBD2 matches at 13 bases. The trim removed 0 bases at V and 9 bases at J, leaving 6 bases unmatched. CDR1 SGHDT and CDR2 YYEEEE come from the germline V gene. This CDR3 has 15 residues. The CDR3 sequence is CASSLGTSGRVLQYF. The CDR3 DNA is TGTGCCAGCAGCTTGGGAACTAGCGGGAGGGTATTGCAGTACTTC.

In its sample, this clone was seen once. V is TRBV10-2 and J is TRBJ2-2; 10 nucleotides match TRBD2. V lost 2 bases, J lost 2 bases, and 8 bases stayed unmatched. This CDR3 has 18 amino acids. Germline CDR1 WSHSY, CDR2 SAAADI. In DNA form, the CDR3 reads TGCGCCAGCAGTGAGCGGGGGCTAGCGGGAGCAAACACCGGGGAGCTGTTTTTT. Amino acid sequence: CASSERGLAGANTGELFF.